The 32 T cell receptor beta chains below come from one sample, sequenced in a study of T cells expressing NK-cell markers. No DNA is given; TCRdb re-called the 5' RACE reads and lists each CDR3 protein once. This repertoire includes around 100,000 distinct CDR3 sequences. The specimen sequenced was blood T cells: a sorted CD56 or NKG2C T cell subset, CD4+ or CD8+ T cells, or bulk PBMC T cells (not recorded which). These receptors were taken from a woman between 18 and 69 years old in good health.

This chain uses TRBV29-1 with TRBJ1-1. This CDR3 is 12 amino acids long. Looked up from germline, CDR1 is SQVTM and CDR2 is ANQGSEA. CDR3 residues: CSVEDTNTEAFF.

The chain carries TRBV7-9 and TRBJ1-2; TCRdb lists TRBD1, though no DNA is available to test this call. Germline assignment: CDR1 SEHNR and CDR2 FQNEAQ (reference sequence). This CDR3 has 14 residues. The CDR3 spells CASSQARENYGYTF. The whole variable domain, filled in from reference TRBV7-9 and TRBJ1-2, reads DTGVSQNPRHKITKRGQNVTFRCDPISEHNRLYWYRQTLGQGPEFLTYFQNEAQLEKSRLLSDRFSAERPKGSFSTLEIQRTEQGDSAMYLCASSQARENYGYTFGSGTRLTVV.

The chain links TRBV4-3 to TRBJ2-1; lacking DNA, the TRBD1 call made by TCRdb goes unchecked. The CDR3 spans 16 residues. CDR1 and CDR2 (germline): LGHNA, YSLEER. The CDR3 reads CASSQDSWGEYNEQFF.

V and J are TRBV6-2 or TRBV6-3 and TRBJ2-7; there is no DNA to check the TCRdb D call of TRBD2. The germline V gene encodes CDR1 MNHEY and CDR2 SVGEGT. This CDR3 has 15 amino acids. The CDR3 is CASSSILAGTYEQYF.

The chain uses TRBV9 and TRBJ2-7; the TCRdb D gene call, TRBD1, has no DNA to confirm it. This CDR3 is 15 amino acids long. Germline CDR1 SGDLS, CDR2 YYNGEE. The CDR3 sequence: CASSVGGTGGREQYF.

The V gene is TRBV7-9, the J gene TRBJ1-4; TCRdb returns TRBD1, unconfirmable since there is no DNA. Germline values: CDR1 SEHNR, CDR2 FQNEAQ (reference sequence). CDR3 length equals 16 residues. CDR3 protein: CASSLSLDRGGEKLFF.

The chain joins TRBV19 to TRBJ1-2; TCRdb lists TRBD1, though no DNA is available to test this call. The germline gives CDR1 LNHDA, CDR2 SQIVND (reference sequence). This CDR3 contains 11 residues. The CDR3 region is CASSGPPSYTF.

This sequence joins TRBV7-9 and TRBJ2-7; checking the TCRdb D call of TRBD1 is not possible without DNA. This CDR3 has 14 residues. Germline CDR1 is SEHNR and CDR2 is FQNEAQ (reference sequence). CDR3 protein: CASSSLTNRGKQYF.

V gene TRBV7-9 combines with J gene TRBJ2-5; the D call from TCRdb, TRBD1, cannot be confirmed without DNA. Germline V lookup: CDR1 SEHNR, CDR2 FQNEAQ (reference sequence). The CDR3 spans 14 residues. CDR3: CASSLFGGGETQYF.

The chain links TRBV12-3 or TRBV12-4 to TRBJ2-3. The CDR3 has 16 residues. The CDR3 spells CASSPRGVSSTDTQYF.

The chain has TRBV19 and TRBJ2-1; TCRdb gives TRBD1 as the D gene, but with no DNA this cannot be confirmed. Looked up from germline, CDR1 is LNHDA and CDR2 is SQIVND (reference sequence). The CDR3 covers 16 residues. This chain's CDR3 is CASSIGLRGAYNEQFF.

The rearrangement joins TRBV9 to TRBJ2-1; the TCRdb D gene call, TRBD1, has no DNA to confirm it. The CDR3 has 15 amino acids. CDR1 SGDLS and CDR2 YYNGEE come from the germline V gene. The CDR3 sequence is CASSAGGFVEDEQFF.

The V call is TRBV12-3 or TRBV12-4, the J call TRBJ1-1. There are 11 residues in the CDR3. The CDR3 region is CASSRTDEAFF.

This chain connects TRBV4-1 to TRBJ2-1; the TCRdb D gene call, TRBD2, has no DNA to confirm it. Germline CDR1 reads MGHRA; CDR2 reads YSYEKL. The CDR3 loop spans 15 amino acids. CDR3 loop: CASSQGTSDGNEQFF.

V and J are TRBV6-1 and TRBJ1-1. Per the germline V gene, CDR1 is MNHNS and CDR2 is SASEGT. CDR3 length equals 13 residues. This CDR3 reads CASGETGNTEAFF.

The gene calls are TRBV12-3 or TRBV12-4 and TRBJ2-2; TCRdb's assignment of TRBD2 cannot be checked, as there is no DNA. The CDR3 runs to 13 residues. CDR3 residues: CASSFEGGGELFF.

The chain carries TRBV19 and TRBJ2-3; absent DNA, TCRdb's TRBD1 call cannot be checked. CDR3 length equals 15 residues. The germline gives CDR1 LNHDA, CDR2 SQIVND (reference sequence). The CDR3 sequence: CATRAVTGSTDTQYF. Combining the CDR3 with reference TRBV19 and TRBJ2-3 gives the whole variable domain DGGITQSPKYLFRKEGQNVTLSCEQNLNHDAMYWYRQDPGQGLRLIYYSQIVNDFQKGDIAEGYSVSREKKESFPLTVTSAQKNPTAFYLCATRAVTGSTDTQYFGPGTRLTVL.

The chain is built from TRBV4-1 and TRBJ2-1. The length of the CDR3 is 13 residues. Germline lookup yields CDR1 MGHRA and CDR2 YSYEKL. The CDR3 here is CASSQGYYNEQFF.

This chain connects TRBV29-1 to TRBJ2-1; without DNA, the TCRdb call of TRBD1 cannot be checked. This CDR3 comprises 13 residues. Germline CDR1 reads SQVTM; CDR2 reads ANQGSEA. The CDR3 protein is CSAGTGPYNEQFF.

The V gene is TRBV4-3, the J gene TRBJ1-5; checking the TCRdb D call of TRBD1 is not possible without DNA. CDR3 length: 16 residues. Germline V gene sequence: CDR1 LGHNA, CDR2 YSLEER. The CDR3 sequence: CASSQARGELNQPQHF.

This CDR3 reads CASSQGGTGPESYTGELFF. The chain employs TRBV4-3 and TRBJ2-2; the TRBD1 assignment by TCRdb is unverifiable without DNA. The CDR3 extends over 19 amino acids. Germline V CDR1 and CDR2: LGHNA, YSLEER.

The chain uses TRBV4-3 and TRBJ2-7. The CDR3 has 13 residues. Per the germline V gene, CDR1 is LGHNA and CDR2 is YSLEER. The CDR3 loop reads CASSQHGSYEQYF.

The chain links TRBV5-1 to TRBJ1-1; TCRdb gives TRBD1 as the D gene, but with no DNA this cannot be confirmed. Germline V gene data show CDR1 as SGHRS and CDR2 as YFSETQ. The CDR3 totals 14 residues. The CDR3 reads CASSSLTGGTEAFF.

The rearrangement links TRBV3-1 to TRBJ2-1; TCRdb lists TRBD1, though no DNA is available to test this call. CDR3 length equals 13 residues. Germline V lookup: CDR1 LGHDT, CDR2 YNNKEL (reference sequence). The CDR3 sequence: CASSQGGGNEQFF.

CDR3 residues: CAISATGVAKNIQYF. The chain has TRBV10-3 and TRBJ2-4. The CDR3 covers 15 residues. The germline gives CDR1 ENHRY, CDR2 SYGVKD.

The genes are TRBV6-2 or TRBV6-3 and TRBJ2-1; TCRdb outputs TRBD2, but without DNA this stays unchecked. Germline V CDR1 and CDR2: MNHEY, SVGEGT. The CDR3 loop spans 14 amino acids. CDR3 sequence: CASSGGGAPNEQFF.

The CDR3 region is CASSESGEQFF. The chain is built from TRBV10-1 and TRBJ2-1. This CDR3 region has 11 residues. Per germline, CDR1 WNHNN and CDR2 SYGVQD (reference sequence).

The CDR3 sequence is CASSSGLAVYNEQFF. The chain recombines TRBV11-2 with TRBJ2-1; the TCRdb call, TRBD2, lacks DNA for checking. The length of the CDR3 is 15 residues. Germline CDR1 reads SGHAT; CDR2 reads FQNNGV. Based on the CDR3 plus reference TRBV11-2 and TRBJ2-1, the full variable domain is EAGVAQSPRYKIIEKRQSVAFWCNPISGHATLYWYQQILGQGPKLLIQFQNNGVVDDSQLPKDRFSAERLKGVDSTLKIQPAKLEDSAVYLCASSSGLAVYNEQFFGPGTRLTVL.

The V and J genes are TRBV2 and TRBJ1-4; the TRBD1 assignment by TCRdb is unverifiable without DNA. The V gene's germline CDR1 is SNHLY and CDR2 FYNNEI. This CDR3 is 15 amino acids long. The CDR3 loop is CASSETRDLSEKLFF. The complete variable domain, with remaining parts taken from reference TRBV2 and TRBJ1-4, reads EPEVTQTPSHQVTQMGQEVILRCVPISNHLYFYWYRQILGQKVEFLVSFYNNEISEKSEIFDDQFSVERPDGSNFTLKIRSTKLEDSAMYFCASSETRDLSEKLFFGSGTQLSVL.

The CDR3 reads CSANPTSGDYEQYF. The gene calls are TRBV20-1 and TRBJ2-7; absent DNA, TCRdb's TRBD2 call cannot be checked. CDR3 length: 14 amino acids. CDR1 is DFQATT, CDR2 SNEGSKA, per germline (reference sequence).

The chain couples TRBV7-9 to TRBJ2-5. This CDR3 has 15 residues. The germline CDR1 and CDR2 sequences are SEHNR and FQNEAQ (reference sequence). CDR3: CASSLADSYQETQYF.

The V gene is TRBV15, the J gene TRBJ2-7. The length of the CDR3 is 13 residues. The germline V gene has CDR1 LNHNV and CDR2 YYDKDF (reference sequence). CDR3 amino acids: CATSLLRAYEQYF.